This T cell receptor (beta chain) was retrieved from a study of blood T cell repertoires in COVID-19 (TCRdb year 2020). Background on the whole study: The collaborator samples originated in the United States, Italy and Spain and spanned the acute and convalescent phases of COVID-19. Samples came from the ongoing ImmuneRACE study (first 160 participants) plus 1,254 subjects from 6 global collaborators. The dataset comprised deeply sampled blood TCRbeta repertoires from subjects exposed to, actively infected with, or recovered from COVID-19. The prospective study material was composed of cDNA or gDNA derived from T cells, B-cell-depleted T cells, or PBMCs. A freely available public database, intended as a resource for researchers studying the immune response to SARS-CoV-2, is where the repertoires were released. Where HLA class I and class II types were available, the types were taken from metadata supplied by the sample provider, not from assay-based typing. A de-identified subject ID, COVID-19 status, age in years and sex were almost always included in the sample metadata.

About this clone itself: Its antigen is still unknown. The input lacks base qualities; no much larger clone sits a single base away.

Summary of the overall study and its limitations: How much clinical and demographic metadata was included differed by source and by participant, and the metadata was provided uncurated.

Whole blood was collected in K2EDTA tubes by collaborating institutions according to the institutions' own protocols. For TCRbeta analysis, collaborators shipped samples in one of three forms: frozen whole blood, isolated PBMCs, or DNA extracted from either of those sample types. The junction shows trimming of 1 base on V and 5 bases on J, plus 11 bases between the germline ends. The germline V gene (reference sequence) gives CDR1 as SEHNR and CDR2 as FQNEAQ. Spanning cysteine to phenylalanine, the CDR3 consists of 15 amino acids. Only CDR3 DNA is held: 45 bases, read in frame from base 1. The immunoSEQ Assay, a bias-controlled multiplex PCR, was used to amplify TCRbeta CDR3 regions from genomic DNA. The study's own analysis went as follows. The number of nucleated cells in each sample was estimated from the amplification of reference gene primers within the assay. Sequence reads were collapsed and filtered to measure the absolute abundance of every unique TCRbeta CDR3 rearrangement. For each sample, productive Simpson clonality was calculated as the square root of Simpson's diversity index across productive rearrangements. TCRdb's version of the immuneACCESS table is confined to in-frame rearrangements and falls short of the full clone set. An unresolved V gene accounts for under half of the shortfall where checked; the remainder is of unknown origin. V and J calls and clone size follow that table, whereas D and trimming were derived from the DNA. Recorded for this sample are 95,000 to 110,000 clones; around nine tenths of them occurred a single time. Around 3.1% of the sample goes to the ten largest clones.

This sequence was found in a man aged 45-60 years in a cohort sampled during active COVID-19. The chain couples TRBV7-9 to TRBJ2-2; TRBD1 is possibly the D segment (6 matching bases). The sequenced sample was peripheral blood. Here is the DNA: TGTGCCAGCAGCTTAGGTCCAGGGGCGACCGGGGAGCTGTTTTTT. Its amino acids are CASSLGPGATGELFF. The variable domain in full, with residues beyond the CDR3 obtained from the reference TRBV7-9 and TRBJ2-2 genes, is DTGVSQNPRHKITKRGQNVTFRCDPISEHNRLYWYRQTLGQGPEFLTYFQNEAQLEKSRLLSDRFSAERPKGSFSTLEIQRTEQGDSAMYLCASSLGPGATGELFFGEGSRLTVL.